This entry describes one T cell receptor (beta chain). This specimen belongs to a study of blood T cell repertoires in COVID-19. Study overall: The United States, Italy and Spain supplied acute and convalescent COVID-19 samples. PBMCs, B-cell-depleted T cells, or T cells provided the cDNA or gDNA that made up the material.

CDR1 and CDR2 (germline): MNHEY, SVGAGI. Germline trimming cut 6 bases from V and 1 base from J; bases unmatched to any gene: 2. This CDR3 has 13 residues. The data were produced by immunoSEQ multiplex PCR, yet TCRdb's version contains in-frame clones alone and is incomplete. The repertoire holds 65,000 or so clones, about four fifths seen once, with less than 30% in the top ten. The TCR was taken from a human donor in a cohort sampled during active COVID-19. Input material: peripheral blood. This chain connects TRBV6-5 to TRBJ1-1, with 7 positions matching TRBD1. The CDR3 sequence is CASRRTGNTEAFF. CDR3 DNA sequence: TGTGCCAGCAGGCGGACAGGGAACACTGAAGCTTTCTTT.